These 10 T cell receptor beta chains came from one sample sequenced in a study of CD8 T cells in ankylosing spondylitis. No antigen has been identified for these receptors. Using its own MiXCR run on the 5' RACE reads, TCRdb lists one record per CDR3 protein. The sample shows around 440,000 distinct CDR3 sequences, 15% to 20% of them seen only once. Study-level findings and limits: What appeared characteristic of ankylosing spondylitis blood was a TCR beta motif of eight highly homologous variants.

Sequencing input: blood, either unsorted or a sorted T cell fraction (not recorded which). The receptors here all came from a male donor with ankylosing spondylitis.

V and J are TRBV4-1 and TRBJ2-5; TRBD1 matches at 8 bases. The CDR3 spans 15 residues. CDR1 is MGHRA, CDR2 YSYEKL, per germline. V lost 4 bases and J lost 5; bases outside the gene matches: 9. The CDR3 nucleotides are TGCGCCAGCAGCCCTGCGGGGACAGGTCGGGAGACCCAGTACTTC. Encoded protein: CASSPAGTGRETQYF.

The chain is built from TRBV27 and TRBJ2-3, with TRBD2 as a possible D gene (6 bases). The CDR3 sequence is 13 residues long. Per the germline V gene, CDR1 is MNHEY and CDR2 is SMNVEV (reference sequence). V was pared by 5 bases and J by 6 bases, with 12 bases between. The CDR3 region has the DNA TGTGCCAGCAGTCCCTCGGGGGAGGATACGCAGTATTTT. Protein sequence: CASSPSGEDTQYF.

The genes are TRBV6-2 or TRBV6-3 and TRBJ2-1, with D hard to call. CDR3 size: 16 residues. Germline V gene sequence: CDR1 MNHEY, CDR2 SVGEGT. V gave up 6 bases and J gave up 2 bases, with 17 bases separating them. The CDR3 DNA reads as TGTGCCAGCAGGCCAGTTGTGGAAAGAACCTACAATGAGCAGTTCTTC. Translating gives CASRPVVERTYNEQFF.

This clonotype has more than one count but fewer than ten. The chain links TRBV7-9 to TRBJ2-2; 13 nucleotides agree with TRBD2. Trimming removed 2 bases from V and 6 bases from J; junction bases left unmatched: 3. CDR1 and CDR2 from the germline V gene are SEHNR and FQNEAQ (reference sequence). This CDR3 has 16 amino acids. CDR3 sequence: CASSLHGLAGAGELFF. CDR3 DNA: TGTGCCAGCAGCTTACACGGACTAGCGGGAGCCGGGGAGCTGTTTTTT.

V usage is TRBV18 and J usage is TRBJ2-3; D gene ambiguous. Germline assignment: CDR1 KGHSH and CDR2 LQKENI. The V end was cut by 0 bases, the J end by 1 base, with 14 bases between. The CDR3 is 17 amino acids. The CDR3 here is CASSPPLRMAGTDTQYF. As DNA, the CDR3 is TGTGCCAGCTCACCACCCTTGAGGATGGCCGGCACAGATACGCAGTATTTT.

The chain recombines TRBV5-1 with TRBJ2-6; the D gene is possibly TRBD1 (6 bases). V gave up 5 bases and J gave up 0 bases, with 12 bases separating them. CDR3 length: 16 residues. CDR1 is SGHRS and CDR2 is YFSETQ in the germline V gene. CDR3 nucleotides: TGCGCCAGCAGGTGGGACATTTACTCTGGGGCCAACGTCCTGACTTTC. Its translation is CASRWDIYSGANVLTF. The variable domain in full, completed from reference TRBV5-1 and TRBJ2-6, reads KAGVTQTPRYLIKTRGQQVTLSCSPISGHRSVSWYQQTPGQGLQFLFEYFSETQRNKGNFPGRFSGRQFSNSRSEMNVSTLELGDSALYLCASRWDIYSGANVLTFGAGSRLTVL.

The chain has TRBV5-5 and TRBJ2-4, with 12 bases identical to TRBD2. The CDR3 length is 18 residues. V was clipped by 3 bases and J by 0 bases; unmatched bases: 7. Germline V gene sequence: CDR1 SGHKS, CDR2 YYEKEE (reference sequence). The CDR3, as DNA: TGTGCCAGCAGCTCAGTACTAGCGGGGGGCCTAGCCAAAAACATTCAGTACTTC. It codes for CASSSVLAGGLAKNIQYF.

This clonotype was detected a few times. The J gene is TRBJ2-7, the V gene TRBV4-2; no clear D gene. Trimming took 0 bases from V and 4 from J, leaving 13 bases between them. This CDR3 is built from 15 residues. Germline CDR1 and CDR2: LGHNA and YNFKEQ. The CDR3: CASSQENGTPYEQYF. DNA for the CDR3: TGTGCCAGCAGCCAAGAAAACGGAACCCCTTACGAGCAGTACTTC.

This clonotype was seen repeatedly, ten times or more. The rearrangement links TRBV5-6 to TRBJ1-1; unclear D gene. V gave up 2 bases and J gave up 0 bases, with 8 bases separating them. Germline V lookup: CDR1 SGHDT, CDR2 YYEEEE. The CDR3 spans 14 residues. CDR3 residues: CASSFGPMNTEAFF. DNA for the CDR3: TGTGCCAGCAGCTTTGGTCCCATGAACACTGAAGCTTTCTTT.

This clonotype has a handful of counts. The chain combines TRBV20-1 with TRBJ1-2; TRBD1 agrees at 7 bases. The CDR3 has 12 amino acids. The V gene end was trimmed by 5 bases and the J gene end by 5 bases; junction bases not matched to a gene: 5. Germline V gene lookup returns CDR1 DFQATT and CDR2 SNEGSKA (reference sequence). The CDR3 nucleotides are TGCAGTGCTCTCACAGGGGTTTATGGCTACACCTTC. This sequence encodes CSALTGVYGYTF.